What follows are 31 T cell receptor beta chains derived from one specimen sequenced in a study of identifying expanded T cells in peripheral blood. Produced via immunoSEQ multiplex PCR; TCRdb's table is partial and in-frame only. The data show tens of thousands of clones, around 84% seen once. The sample consisted of blood. These receptors originate from a person aged 18-69 years in good health.

The rearrangement uses TRBV6-6 and TRBJ2-7; D is ambiguous. V lost 2 bases, J lost 2 bases, and 13 bases lay in between. This CDR3 has 15 residues. Germline CDR1 and CDR2: MNHNY and SVGAGI (reference sequence). The CDR3 DNA follows: TGTGCCAGCAGTTACACCCACCCCGGACCCTACGAGCAGTACTTC. Translating gives CASSYTHPGPYEQYF.

The chain joins TRBV7-3 to TRBJ2-5; D is unclear. CDR3 size: 15 residues. Between the trimmed V and J ends, which lost 5 bases and 5 bases, there was a span of 18 bases. Per germline, CDR1 SGHTA and CDR2 FQGTGA. The CDR3 DNA follows: TGTGCCAGCAGCGAGTCCTCTAGGGTGGGGGAGACCCAGTACTTC. It codes for CASSESSRVGETQYF.

The rearrangement uses TRBV6-5 and TRBJ1-1; possibly TRBD1 for D (6 bases). The CDR3 has 13 amino acids. With 4 bases removed from V and 4 bases from J, the gap between germline ends came to 10 bases. Germline V CDR1 and CDR2: MNHEY, SVGAGI. The CDR3 loop reads CASSSQGATEAFF. In DNA form, the CDR3 reads TGTGCCAGCAGTTCACAGGGAGCCACTGAAGCTTTCTTT.

V is TRBV4-3 and J is TRBJ2-5; 13 bases match TRBD2. This CDR3 contains 16 residues. The V gene end was trimmed by 4 bases and the J gene end by 2 bases; junction bases not matched to a gene: 4. The germline gives CDR1 LGHNA, CDR2 YSLEER. The CDR3 here is CASSPGLAGEQETQYF. The CDR3 DNA reads TGCGCCAGCAGCCCTGGACTAGCGGGGGAACAAGAGACCCAGTACTTC.

The chain carries TRBV11-3 and TRBJ2-5, with 7 bases lining up with TRBD2. The CDR3 extends over 16 amino acids. J lost 2 bases, V lost 5 bases, and 11 bases had no gene match. CDR1 SGHNT and CDR2 YENEEA come from the germline V gene. CDR3 amino acids: CASSPRGSSGQETQYF. In DNA form, the CDR3 reads TGTGCCAGCAGCCCCCGAGGGAGTAGCGGGCAAGAGACCCAGTACTTC.

The CDR3 DNA sequence: TGTGCCAGCAGTTACTCGATTACAGGGCAATATGGCTACACCTTC. It yields the protein CASSYSITGQYGYTF. V usage is TRBV6-5 and J usage is TRBJ1-2, with D perhaps matching TRBD1 (6 bases). CDR1 and CDR2 (germline): MNHEY, SVGAGI. Deletions cut 0 bases from V and 5 bases from J, with 13 bases between. The CDR3 loop spans 15 amino acids.

This chain uses TRBV6-6 with TRBJ2-7; D possibly corresponds to TRBD1 (5 bases). The CDR3 totals 14 residues. The V gene lost 1 base and the J gene lost 6 bases, with 13 bases spanning the gap. Germline lookup yields CDR1 MNHNY and CDR2 SVGAGI (reference sequence). The CDR3 DNA reads TGTGCCAGCAGTTACTTAACAGGAGTGAGCGAGCAGTACTTC. This encodes CASSYLTGVSEQYF.

This sequence joins TRBV30 and TRBJ1-5; 9 bases fit TRBD1. With V trimmed by 4 bases and J by 7 bases, 8 bases remained unmatched. The CDR3 length is 14 residues. Germline V gene sequence: CDR1 GTSNPN, CDR2 SVGIG (reference sequence). The CDR3 bases are TGTGCCTGGAACAGGGACAGGGTTGGCCAGCCCCAGCATTTT. Protein sequence: CAWNRDRVGQPQHF.

Only one count was recorded for this clone. The J gene is TRBJ2-1, the V gene TRBV7-3; 10 nucleotides line up with TRBD2. The CDR3 contains 15 residues. Trimming at V came to 5 bases and at J to 7 bases, leaving 8 bases not matched to a gene. Germline CDR1 reads SGHTA; CDR2 reads FQGTGA. The CDR3 DNA sequence: TGTGCCAGCAGCGCCACTAGCGGGGCTGTGAATGAGCAGTTCTTC. Translated, it gives CASSATSGAVNEQFF.

The chain links TRBV2 to TRBJ1-6; no clear D gene. The V gene's germline CDR1 is SNHLY and CDR2 FYNNEI. The CDR3 is made up of 14 amino acids. V dropped 1 base and J dropped 6 bases, with 7 bases sitting between them. The CDR3, as DNA: TGTGCCAGCAGTGAAGAAGTATTTAATTCACCCCTCCACTTT. It yields the protein CASSEEVFNSPLHF.

V gene TRBV4-1 combines with J gene TRBJ1-3; possibly TRBD1 for D (5 bases). Trimming left V 2 bases short and J 0 bases short, with 11 bases between. The V gene's germline CDR1 is MGHRA and CDR2 YSYEKL. The CDR3 totals 16 residues. CDR3 sequence reads: CASSQTQGDSGNTIYF. In DNA form, the CDR3 reads TGCGCCAGCAGCCAAACCCAGGGAGACTCTGGAAACACCATATATTTT.

The V gene is TRBV6-4, the J gene TRBJ1-3; TRBD1 is a possible D gene (5 bases). This CDR3 comprises 17 residues. Trimming shortened V by 6 bases and J by 0 bases, and 18 bases separated the two germline ends. In germline, CDR1 is MRHNA, CDR2 SNTAGT. Here the CDR3 reads CASSKCVRGLSGNTIYF. The CDR3 DNA reads as TGTGCCAGCAGCAAATGCGTGAGGGGTCTCTCTGGAAACACCATATATTTT.

V and J are TRBV5-8 and TRBJ1-4; D not certain. This CDR3 is 12 amino acids long. Trimming cost V 4 bases and J 7 bases, with 8 bases left between them. CDR1 SGHTS and CDR2 YDEGEE come from the germline V gene. CDR3 protein: CASSLPSEKLFF. CDR3 coding DNA: TGTGCCAGCAGCCTGCCGAGTGAAAAACTGTTTTTT.

V and J are TRBV6-1 and TRBJ1-1; 7 bases are shared with TRBD1. From germline, CDR1 is MNHNS and CDR2 SASEGT. J was trimmed by 0 bases and V by 7 bases; bases with no gene match: 5. This CDR3 has 14 residues. In DNA, the CDR3 is TGTGCCAGCAAAGCCGGGACAGTGAACACTGAAGCTTTCTTT. This gives the protein CASKAGTVNTEAFF.

V usage is TRBV9 and J usage is TRBJ2-1; D unresolved. Per germline, CDR1 SGDLS and CDR2 YYNGEE. Deletions cut 0 bases from V and 6 bases from J, with 10 bases between. The CDR3 has 14 amino acids. The CDR3 protein is CASSVGGVGNEQFF. In nucleotides, the CDR3 is TGTGCCAGCAGCGTAGGTGGCGTTGGCAATGAGCAGTTCTTC.

V is TRBV6-5 and J is TRBJ2-7; D assignment may be TRBD1 or TRBD2 (5 bases each). V was pared by 0 bases and J by 0 bases, with 9 bases between. The V gene's germline CDR1 is MNHEY and CDR2 SVGAGI. This CDR3 is 15 amino acids long. The CDR3 DNA follows: TGTGCCAGCAGTTACTCCGGGACCGACTCCTACGAGCAGTACTTC. It is translated as CASSYSGTDSYEQYF.

This clone was recorded a few times. The chain carries TRBV25-1 and TRBJ2-7; 9 bases match TRBD1. V was clipped by 5 bases and J by 2 bases; unmatched bases: 4. The germline V gene encodes CDR1 MGHDK and CDR2 SYGVNS. The CDR3 sequence is 14 residues long. The CDR3 here is CASSRQGGTYEQYF. In DNA form, the CDR3 reads TGTGCCAGCAGTCGACAGGGGGGGACCTACGAGCAGTACTTC.

There are a few counts of this clone. This chain connects TRBV6-6 to TRBJ1-1; TRBD1 matches 10 bases. With V trimmed by 2 bases and J by 2 bases, 2 bases remained unmatched. CDR3 length: 15 residues. CDR1 and CDR2 from the germline V gene are MNHNY and SVGAGI (reference sequence). This chain's CDR3 is CASSYLTGGNTEAFF. The CDR3 coding sequence is TGTGCCAGCAGTTACCTGACAGGGGGCAACACTGAAGCTTTCTTT.

The chain couples TRBV15 to TRBJ2-4; a weak D match, TRBD2 (5 bases). Looked up from germline, CDR1 is LNHNV and CDR2 is YYDKDF (reference sequence). Deletions cut 0 bases from V and 1 base from J, with 13 bases between. The CDR3 runs 17 residues. The CDR3 DNA reads as TGTGCCACCAGCAGAGATCGTGGGCGCGGGGCCAAAAACATTCAGTACTTC. Translating gives CATSRDRGRGAKNIQYF.

The chain couples TRBV4-3 to TRBJ1-1, with a weak D call TRBD1 (5 bases). The CDR3 contains 16 residues. V lost 3 bases and J lost 0, with 14 bases in between. Germline V CDR1 and CDR2: LGHNA, YSLEER. The CDR3 DNA reads TGCGCCAGCAGCCAGAACCTGGGGCAGCTGAACACTGAAGCTTTCTTT. Its translation is CASSQNLGQLNTEAFF.

The V call is TRBV2, the J call TRBJ2-2; D is ambiguous. Trimming pared 0 bases from V and 6 bases from J, leaving 8 bases between. Germline loops: CDR1 SNHLY, CDR2 FYNNEI. The CDR3 has 14 residues. CDR3 sequence: CASSEAAGPGELFF. As DNA, the CDR3 is TGTGCCAGCAGTGAAGCGGCAGGCCCCGGGGAGCTGTTTTTT.

Only one count was recorded for this clone. The chain is built from TRBV11-1 and TRBJ1-3; D remains unclear. Germline values: CDR1 SGHAT, CDR2 FQDESV (reference sequence). The ends were cut back, 5 bases at V and 4 bases at J, with 15 bases in the middle. The CDR3 covers 15 residues. The CDR3 sequence: CASSSTAMIGNTIYF. The CDR3 DNA reads TGTGCCAGCAGCAGCACAGCTATGATCGGAAACACCATATATTTT. Combining the CDR3 with reference TRBV11-1 and TRBJ1-3 gives the whole variable domain EAEVAQSPRYKITEKSQAVAFWCDPISGHATLYWYRQILGQGPELLVQFQDESVVDDSQLPKDRFSAERLKGVDSTLKIQPAELGDSAMYLCASSSTAMIGNTIYFGEGSWLTVV.

This clone was detected only a few times. The rearrangement uses TRBV7-9 and TRBJ2-7; tentatively, D is TRBD1 (5 bases). Deletions cut 5 bases from V and 4 bases from J, with 9 bases between. This CDR3 comprises 12 residues. Germline values: CDR1 SEHNR, CDR2 FQNEAQ (reference sequence). CDR3 DNA sequence: TGTGCCAGCAGCATCAGGACATACGAGCAGTACTTC. As protein: CASSIRTYEQYF. The complete variable domain, with remaining parts taken from reference TRBV7-9 and TRBJ2-7, reads DTGVSQNPRHKITKRGQNVTFRCDPISEHNRLYWYRQTLGQGPEFLTYFQNEAQLEKSRLLSDRFSAERPKGSFSTLEIQRTEQGDSAMYLCASSIRTYEQYFGPGTRLTVT.

V gene TRBV4-1 combines with J gene TRBJ2-4, with TRBD1 matching 8 bases. The CDR3 is 15 residues long. Germline V lookup: CDR1 MGHRA, CDR2 YSYEKL. The junction had 10 bases not matched to a gene; V was cut back by 5 bases and J by 7 bases. For the CDR3, the DNA is TGCGCCAGCAGCAAAAGGACAGGGACGATCAACATTCAGTACTTC. Translating gives CASSKRTGTINIQYF.

In its sample, this clone was seen once. This chain connects TRBV9 to TRBJ2-3, with 14 nucleotides matching TRBD2. In germline, CDR1 is SGDLS, CDR2 YYNGEE. The length of the CDR3 is 17 residues. J was trimmed by 5 bases and V by 0 bases; bases with no gene match: 5. The CDR3 DNA reads TGTGCCAGCAGCGTAGCTCGGACTAGCGGGGGGAGAGATACGCAGTATTTT. Translating it yields CASSVARTSGGRDTQYF. The full variable domain, rest sourced from reference TRBV9 and TRBJ2-3, is DSGVTQTPKHLITATGQRVTLRCSPRSGDLSVYWYQQSLDQGLQFLIQYYNGEERAKGNILERFSAQQFPDLHSELNLSSLELGDSALYFCASSVARTSGGRDTQYFGPGTRLTVL.

The chain combines TRBV7-3 with TRBJ2-3; D remains unclear. Looked up from germline, CDR1 is SGHTA and CDR2 is FQGTGA. Trimming removed 5 bases from V and 6 bases from J, with 15 bases in between. This CDR3 contains 14 residues. The CDR3 DNA sequence: TGTGCCAGCAGCCCAAGTACTATGGGGGATACGCAGTATTTT. Its translation is CASSPSTMGDTQYF. Full variable domain (outside the CDR3, taken from reference TRBV7-3 and TRBJ2-3): GAGVSQTPSNKVTEKGKYVELRCDPISGHTALYWYRQSLGQGPEFLIYFQGTGAADDSGLPNDRFFAVRPEGSVSTLKIQRTERGDSAVYLCASSPSTMGDTQYFGPGTRLTVL.

This clone appeared a few times. This rearrangement joins TRBV6-6 to TRBJ1-2; 8 bases are shared with TRBD1. CDR3 length: 12 residues. V shed 5 bases, J shed 8 bases, and the junction held 4 bases outside the gene matches. CDR1 MNHNY and CDR2 SVGAGI come from the germline V gene (reference sequence). The CDR3 region is CASSQGAEGYTF. The CDR3 coding sequence is TGTGCCAGCAGTCAGGGGGCGGAAGGCTACACCTTC.

The rearrangement joins TRBV9 to TRBJ2-1; TRBD2 matches at 8 bases. V was pared by 1 base and J by 10 bases, with 10 bases of the junction left unmatched. There are 15 residues in the CDR3. Germline lookup yields CDR1 SGDLS and CDR2 YYNGEE. The chain's CDR3 is CASSVRERGRGEQFF. In DNA form, the CDR3 reads TGTGCCAGCAGCGTACGGGAGCGGGGGAGGGGCGAGCAGTTCTTC.

The rearrangement links TRBV27 to TRBJ2-2; 7 nucleotides align to TRBD2. Trimming took 6 bases from V and 2 from J; bases not matched to a gene: 3. Per germline, CDR1 MNHEY and CDR2 SMNVEV (reference sequence). The CDR3 has 14 residues. CDR3 sequence reads: CASRPSGNTGELFF. In DNA, the CDR3 is TGTGCCAGCAGACCTAGCGGAAACACCGGGGAGCTGTTTTTT.

The chain has TRBV18 and TRBJ2-7; the D gene is possibly TRBD1 (5 bases). Trimming took off 5 bases at V and 3 bases at J, with 11 bases between the two ends. The CDR3 totals 13 residues. Germline values: CDR1 KGHSH, CDR2 LQKENI. Here the CDR3 reads CASSRQTRYEQYF. CDR3 sequence (DNA): TGTGCCAGCTCAAGACAGACCCGCTACGAGCAGTACTTC.

The chain carries TRBV7-8 and TRBJ1-5; unclear D gene. V was cut by 5 bases and J by 0 bases, with 14 bases left in between. This CDR3 is built from 16 residues. CDR1 and CDR2 (germline): SGHVS, FQNEAQ. The CDR3: CASSPISWGSNQPQHF. The CDR3 DNA reads TGTGCCAGCAGCCCGATCTCGTGGGGTAGCAATCAGCCCCAGCATTTT.